These 24 T cell receptor beta chains were sequenced from one sample in a study of blood T cell repertoires in COVID-19. The assay was immunoSEQ multiplex PCR, and TCRdb's table has in-frame clones only and misses some. The profile shows approximately 210,000 clones, 82% of them singletons. Sequencing input: peripheral blood. All receptors come from a woman between 40 and 50 years old with acute or convalescent COVID-19.

This clone appeared once. The gene calls are TRBV6-2 or TRBV6-3 and TRBJ2-5, with D unclear. The germline V gene has CDR1 MNHEY and CDR2 SVGEGT. V lost 2 bases to trimming and J lost 2 bases, with 9 bases between them. The CDR3 extends over 14 amino acids. CDR3 residues: CASSYPDKQETQYF. CDR3 nucleotides: TGTGCCAGCAGTTACCCTGACAAACAAGAGACCCAGTACTTC.

This clone was recorded a few times. This chain's CDR3 is CASSLDGSTSYEQYF. CDR3 nucleotide sequence: TGTGCCAGCAGCTTAGATGGCAGTACCTCCTACGAGCAGTACTTC. This chain uses TRBV7-7 with TRBJ2-7; D gene uncertain. V was trimmed by 1 base and J by 0 bases, leaving 10 bases between them. CDR1 is SSHAT, CDR2 FNYEAQ, per germline (reference sequence). The CDR3 spans 15 residues.

The gene calls are TRBV7-9 and TRBJ2-4; weak D call: TRBD1 (6 bases). V shed 4 bases and J shed 2 bases, with 9 bases lying between them. The CDR3 has 14 amino acids. The germline V gene has CDR1 SEHNR and CDR2 FQNEAQ (reference sequence). The CDR3 loop reads CASSSGVTKNIQYF. The DNA of the CDR3 is TGTGCCAGCAGCTCAGGGGTGACCAAAAACATTCAGTACTTC.

V is TRBV6-2 or TRBV6-3 and J is TRBJ2-5, with D perhaps matching TRBD2 (5 bases). The germline CDR1 and CDR2 sequences are MNHEY and SVGEGT. CDR3 length: 17 residues. V lost 2 bases and J 5 bases, leaving 21 bases between the germline ends. CDR3 coding DNA: TGTGCCAGCAGTTACGATAGTGGGAGACGGCGCGGGGAGACCCAGTACTTC. Translating gives CASSYDSGRRRGETQYF.

The gene calls are TRBV15 and TRBJ2-7; 8 bases align to TRBD2. The V gene's germline CDR1 is LNHNV and CDR2 YYDKDF (reference sequence). This CDR3 has 16 residues. J gave up 4 bases and V 0 bases, and 8 bases lay outside the gene matches. The CDR3 DNA reads TGTGCCACCAGCAGAGATCGAGCGGGGGCTCTATACGAGCAGTACTTC. Amino acids: CATSRDRAGALYEQYF.

This chain's CDR3 is CASSQVNGYTF. CDR3 coding DNA: TGCGCCAGCAGCCAAGTAAATGGCTACACCTTC. This sequence joins TRBV4-1 and TRBJ1-2; D unresolved. V was clipped by 1 base and J by 6 bases, with 3 bases between them. There are 11 residues in the CDR3. Germline V gives CDR1 MGHRA, CDR2 YSYEKL.

V is TRBV12-3 or TRBV12-4 and J is TRBJ1-1; D might be TRBD1 (5 bases). CDR3 length: 11 amino acids. With 5 bases removed from V and 8 bases from J, the gap between germline ends came to 9 bases. CDR3 nucleotides: TGTGCCAGCAGTCTGACAGCCGAAGCTTTCTTT. Translated, it gives CASSLTAEAFF.

A few counts support this clone. The V and J genes are TRBV19 and TRBJ2-3; perhaps TRBD1 as D (5 bases). The CDR3 totals 12 residues. V was shortened by 4 bases and J by 6 bases, with 8 bases between the two germline ends. Germline V gene data show CDR1 as LNHDA and CDR2 as SQIVND (reference sequence). CDR3 DNA sequence: TGTGCCAGTAGTACACAGGCGGATACGCAGTATTTT. It translates to CASSTQADTQYF.

The rearrangement links TRBV19 to TRBJ1-2; possibly TRBD1 for D (5 bases). This CDR3 is 15 amino acids long. Trimming removed 8 bases from V and 1 base from J, with 17 bases in between. The germline CDR1 and CDR2 sequences are LNHDA and SQIVND (reference sequence). CDR3: CASVGHLQDNYGYTF. For the CDR3, the DNA is TGTGCCAGTGTTGGTCATTTACAGGATAACTATGGCTACACCTTC.

The V gene is TRBV30, the J gene TRBJ1-1, with 10 bases lining up with TRBD1. Germline V gives CDR1 GTSNPN, CDR2 SVGIG (reference sequence). CDR3 length: 12 residues. Trimming at V came to 8 bases and at J to 4 bases, leaving 4 bases not matched to a gene. As DNA, the CDR3 is TGTGCCGGCAGACAGGGGGCCACTGAAGCTTTCTTT. This sequence encodes CAGRQGATEAFF.

The V call is TRBV7-6, the J call TRBJ2-2; 9 bases agree with TRBD1. V was pared by 4 bases and J by 0 bases, with 3 bases of the junction left unmatched. The CDR3 has 16 residues. Germline CDR1 is SGHVS and CDR2 is FNYEAQ. The CDR3 sequence is CASSSRQGANTGELFF. For the CDR3, the DNA is TGTGCCAGCAGCTCTCGACAGGGGGCGAACACCGGGGAGCTGTTTTTT.

The chain recombines TRBV19 with TRBJ1-1; D not resolved. Germline assignment: CDR1 LNHDA and CDR2 SQIVND (reference sequence). This CDR3 spans 14 amino acids. Trimming pared 6 bases from V and 4 bases from J, leaving 15 bases between. CDR3 amino acids: CASRTVSESTEAFF. The CDR3 DNA follows: TGTGCCAGTAGAACTGTCTCCGAGAGCACTGAAGCTTTCTTT.

The V gene is TRBV7-2, the J gene TRBJ2-1, with a weak D call TRBD2 (6 bases). V gave up 4 bases and J gave up 2 bases, with 15 bases separating them. The CDR3 totals 16 residues. CDR1 SGHTA and CDR2 FQGNSA come from the germline V gene. The CDR3 DNA reads TGTGCCAGCAGCTCTATTAGCGGCCCCCCCTACAATGAGCAGTTCTTC. Translating it yields CASSSISGPPYNEQFF.

The chain links TRBV3-1 (or the pseudogene TRBV3-2) to TRBJ1-3; unclear D gene. V was pared by 4 bases and J by 0 bases, with 7 bases between. CDR1 and CDR2 (germline): LGHDT, YNNKEL (reference sequence). The CDR3 has 14 amino acids. DNA of the CDR3: TGTGCCAGCAGCCCGCAGGTCTCTGGAAACACCATATATTTT. The encoded protein is CASSPQVSGNTIYF.

V usage is TRBV3-1 (or the pseudogene TRBV3-2) and J usage is TRBJ2-3, with TRBD2 as a possible D gene (5 bases). The CDR3 has 16 residues. The ends were cut back, 1 base at V and 4 bases at J, with 15 bases in the middle. In germline, CDR1 is LGHDT, CDR2 YNNKEL (reference sequence). The CDR3 DNA is TGTGCCAGCAGCCAAGTTTCGGCTAGCCTACCAGATACGCAGTATTTT. Its protein product is CASSQVSASLPDTQYF.

The chain carries TRBV30 and TRBJ1-2; 7 bases line up with TRBD1. Germline values: CDR1 GTSNPN, CDR2 SVGIG (reference sequence). With 0 bases clipped from V and 4 bases from J, the junction kept 14 bases outside the gene matches. The CDR3 loop spans 17 amino acids. The CDR3 reads CAWSVSGDRKQIYGYTF. CDR3 in DNA: TGTGCCTGGAGTGTCTCCGGGGACAGAAAGCAAATCTATGGCTACACCTTC.

This clone was observed a handful of times. V is TRBV20-1 and J is TRBJ2-1, with 9 bases lining up with TRBD2. The J segment lost 11 bases and the V segment lost 3 bases, leaving 8 bases of the junction unmatched. Germline loops: CDR1 DFQATT, CDR2 SNEGSKA (reference sequence). The CDR3 is 13 amino acids. CDR3 nucleotide sequence: TGCAGTGCTAGTGAACTAGCGGGCCTTCAGCAGTTCTTC. It encodes CSASELAGLQQFF.

The chain has TRBV20-1 and TRBJ2-3, with TRBD1 matching 7 bases. V shed 3 bases, J shed 2 bases, and the junction held 11 bases outside the gene matches. CDR3 size: 16 residues. CDR1 is DFQATT and CDR2 is SNEGSKA in the germline V gene (reference sequence). In DNA form, the CDR3 reads TGCAGTGCTAGTTGGCCGGGACAGAGAAACACAGATACGCAGTATTTT. It codes for CSASWPGQRNTDTQYF.

V and J are TRBV5-6 and TRBJ2-7; D is uncertain. V lost 4 bases and J lost 2, with 16 bases in between. The CDR3 runs to 15 residues. CDR1 and CDR2 from the germline V gene are SGHDT and YYEEEE. CDR3 nucleotides: TGTGCCAGCAGCCCTTCTAGAGTCAATCCCTACGAGCAGTACTTC. Its translation: CASSPSRVNPYEQYF.

CDR3 loop: CARSLGQIQPQHF. CDR3 DNA: TGTGCCAGAAGCTTGGGACAGATTCAGCCCCAGCATTTT. The chain employs TRBV5-3 and TRBJ1-5; possibly TRBD1 for D (5 bases). TRBV5-3 is identified as an open reading frame with a role that is uncertain. V lost 0 bases and J 6 bases, leaving 7 bases between the germline ends. The CDR3 runs to 13 residues.

The rearrangement joins TRBV7-9 to TRBJ1-6; TRBD1 aligns across 7 bases. The germline V gene has CDR1 SEHNR and CDR2 FQNEAQ (reference sequence). V was pared by 5 bases and J by 6 bases, with 7 bases of the junction left unmatched. CDR3 length equals 15 residues. In DNA form, the CDR3 reads TGTGCCAGCAGCCTCATGGGGACAGCTAATTCACCCCTCCACTTT. As protein: CASSLMGTANSPLHF.

The chain combines TRBV6-5 with TRBJ1-1, with TRBD1 as a possible D gene (6 bases). The germline CDR1 and CDR2 sequences are MNHEY and SVGAGI. The CDR3 sequence is 14 residues long. Trimming took off 6 bases at V and 6 bases at J, with 17 bases between the two ends. The CDR3 bases are TGTGCCAGCAGCGGTACAGGGATTGGACCTGAAGCTTTCTTT. As protein: CASSGTGIGPEAFF.

The genes are TRBV14 and TRBJ2-1; 8 bases line up with TRBD1. Germline-derived CDR1 and CDR2 are SGHDN and FVKESK. The CDR3 is made up of 16 amino acids. After removal of 2 bases from V and 4 bases from J, the junction contained 7 bases not matched to a gene. The CDR3 loop is CASSQRGTGPYNEQFF. CDR3 bases: TGTGCCAGCAGCCAAAGGGGGACAGGACCTTACAATGAGCAGTTCTTC.

In its sample, this clone was seen a few times. This rearrangement joins TRBV10-2 to TRBJ2-7; 12 bases fit TRBD2. Germline CDR1 is WSHSY and CDR2 is SAAADI. The CDR3 spans 13 residues. With V trimmed by 9 bases and J by 7 bases, 7 bases remained unmatched. CDR3 residues: CASRTSGAGEQYF. CDR3 DNA sequence: TGCGCCAGTAGGACTAGCGGGGCGGGGGAGCAGTACTTC.